What follows are 24 T cell receptor beta chains derived from one specimen sequenced in a study of blood T cell repertoires in COVID-19. Profiling relied on immunoSEQ multiplex PCR, and the TCRdb table lists in-frame clones only, not all of them. This table holds around 300,000 clones, 86% found once. The sample taken for sequencing was peripheral blood. These receptors were collected from a woman aged 30 to 39 with active or convalescent COVID-19.

DNA for the CDR3: TGTGCCAGCAGTGGGACAGCCTTTGAAGCTTTCTTT. Protein product: CASSGTAFEAFF. The chain has TRBV25-1 and TRBJ1-1; a weak D match, TRBD1 (6 bases). The germline CDR1 and CDR2 sequences are MGHDK and SYGVNS. V lost 4 bases to trimming and J lost 7 bases, with 10 bases between them. The CDR3 sequence is 12 residues long.

The genes are TRBV30 and TRBJ2-7; D is possibly TRBD1 (5 bases). V dropped 4 bases and J dropped 1 base, with 8 bases sitting between them. This CDR3 has 12 residues. Per germline, CDR1 GTSNPN and CDR2 SVGIG (reference sequence). The CDR3 reads CAWTGPSYEQYF. The CDR3 nucleotides read TGTGCCTGGACAGGGCCATCCTACGAGCAGTACTTC.

V is TRBV6-2 or TRBV6-3 and J is TRBJ1-6; TRBD1 is a possible D gene (5 bases). The CDR3 is made up of 15 amino acids. The V end lost 2 bases, the J end lost 13 bases, and 18 bases lay between the germline ends. Germline V lookup: CDR1 MNHEY, CDR2 SVGEGT. CDR3 protein: CASSYVASGEVPLHF. CDR3 nucleotides: TGTGCCAGCAGTTACGTGGCATCGGGGGAGGTGCCCCTCCACTTT.

This sequence joins TRBV7-2 and TRBJ2-4; a weak D match, TRBD2 (5 bases). The V and J ends lost 4 bases and 0 bases respectively, with 13 bases between them. Germline V gene sequence: CDR1 SGHTA, CDR2 FQGNSA. CDR3 length equals 16 residues. The CDR3 region has the DNA TGTGCCAGCAGCTCTAGAGCCGGGGTAGCCAAAAACATTCAGTACTTC. Its protein product is CASSSRAGVAKNIQYF.

This chain uses TRBV4-1 with TRBJ1-1; tentative D call: TRBD1 (5 bases). This CDR3 comprises 14 residues. In germline, CDR1 is MGHRA, CDR2 YSYEKL. Trimming took off 0 bases at V and 5 bases at J, with 10 bases between the two ends. Here the CDR3 DNA reads TGCGCCAGCAGCCAAGATGGGGGGACGACTGAAGCTTTCTTT. It encodes CASSQDGGTTEAFF.

This clone was observed a few times. The V and J genes are TRBV2 and TRBJ1-4; tentative D call: TRBD1 (5 bases). V dropped 8 bases and J dropped 7 bases, with 17 bases sitting between them. The V gene's germline CDR1 is SNHLY and CDR2 FYNNEI. CDR3 length: 14 amino acids. The CDR3 is CASRGGRESEKLFF. The CDR3 DNA reads TGTGCCAGCCGGGGGGGGAGGGAAAGTGAAAAACTGTTTTTT. Together with reference TRBV2 and TRBJ1-4, the CDR3 gives the full variable domain: EPEVTQTPSHQVTQMGQEVILRCVPISNHLYFYWYRQILGQKVEFLVSFYNNEISEKSEIFDDQFSVERPDGSNFTLKIRSTKLEDSAMYFCASRGGRESEKLFFGSGTQLSVL.

This chain connects TRBV6-6 to TRBJ1-1, with a weak D call TRBD1 (6 bases). Germline V gene sequence: CDR1 MNHNY, CDR2 SVGAGI (reference sequence). The CDR3 contains 14 residues. Trimming removed 6 bases at V and 1 base at J, with 12 bases between. CDR3 sequence (DNA): TGTGCCAGCAGGGCCGGGACAACGAACACTGAAGCTTTCTTT. Translating gives CASRAGTTNTEAFF.

The chain couples TRBV6-5 to TRBJ1-1, with 7 nucleotides matching TRBD1. V trimming: 6 bases; J trimming: 4 bases; junction bases outside the gene matches: 8. This CDR3 region has 14 residues. Germline CDR1 is MNHEY and CDR2 is SVGAGI. The CDR3: CASSTPGGSTEAFF. In DNA, the CDR3 is TGTGCCAGCAGCACCCCAGGGGGGAGCACTGAAGCTTTCTTT.

This sequence joins TRBV28 and TRBJ1-2, with D unclear. This CDR3 spans 12 amino acids. Germline V gives CDR1 MDHEN, CDR2 SYDVKM. The ends were cut back, 5 bases at V and 4 bases at J, with 8 bases in the middle. The CDR3 coding sequence is TGTGCCAGCAGTCGACTTTCCTATGGCTACACCTTC. It specifies CASSRLSYGYTF.

The rearrangement links TRBV9 to TRBJ2-5, with 16 bases matching TRBD2. In germline, CDR1 is SGDLS, CDR2 YYNGEE. Trimming cost V 2 bases and J 4 bases; bases outside gene matches: 2. CDR3 length: 16 residues. The CDR3 is CASSVGTSGGAETQYF. The CDR3 DNA sequence: TGTGCCAGCAGCGTTGGGACTAGCGGGGGGGCAGAGACCCAGTACTTC.

V usage is TRBV6-1 and J usage is TRBJ2-7; D is perhaps TRBD2 (6 bases). Germline V gene lookup returns CDR1 MNHNS and CDR2 SASEGT. V lost 1 base to trimming and J lost 3 bases, with 19 bases between them. The CDR3 spans 17 residues. The CDR3 protein is CASSEDRGAAIRYEQYF. The CDR3 coding sequence is TGTGCCAGCAGTGAAGATCGCGGGGCCGCAATTCGCTACGAGCAGTACTTC.

The V call is TRBV5-4, the J call TRBJ1-1, with 7 positions matching TRBD1. V shed 4 bases and J 6 bases; nucleotides not matched to a gene: 9. The V gene's germline CDR1 is SGHNT and CDR2 YYREEE (reference sequence). The CDR3 totals 14 residues. DNA of the CDR3: TGTGCCAGCAGCGCCCTCCAGGGGGTGGCTGAAGCTTTCTTT. Amino acid sequence: CASSALQGVAEAFF.

This clone was seen a few times. This chain connects TRBV7-8 to TRBJ1-5, with D unclear. The CDR3 totals 15 residues. Per the germline V gene, CDR1 is SGHVS and CDR2 is FQNEAQ. V lost 1 base to trimming and J lost 1 base, with 8 bases between them. The CDR3 is CASSLERDSNQPQHF. DNA of the CDR3: TGTGCCAGCAGCTTAGAGCGAGACAGCAATCAGCCCCAGCATTTT.

The V gene is TRBV18, the J gene TRBJ2-1; 9 bases line up with TRBD2. The V and J ends lost 3 bases and 7 bases, in that order; junction bases with no gene match: 16. The CDR3 contains 18 residues. Germline V lookup: CDR1 KGHSH, CDR2 LQKENI. The CDR3 protein is CASSPILSSGGFRNEQFF. DNA for the CDR3: TGTGCCAGCTCACCTATACTTTCGAGCGGGGGGTTTCGGAATGAGCAGTTCTTC. Supplemented by reference TRBV18 and TRBJ2-1, the full variable domain reads NAGVMQNPRHLVRRRGQEARLRCSPMKGHSHVYWYRQLPEEGLKFMVYLQKENIIDESGMPKERFSAEFPKEGPSILRIQQVVRGDSAAYFCASSPILSSGGFRNEQFFGPGTRLTVL.

The chain combines TRBV13 with TRBJ2-2; no clear D gene. The CDR3 spans 14 residues. Germline V gene sequence: CDR1 PRHDT, CDR2 FYEKMQ (reference sequence). The germline V and J ends were trimmed by 8 bases and 5 bases, with 15 bases remaining between them. The CDR3 bases are TGTGCCAGCGATACCTCGGCCGGGACCGGGGAGCTGTTTTTT. This codes for CASDTSAGTGELFF.

The V call is TRBV4-2, the J call TRBJ1-3, with a weak D call TRBD1 (6 bases). Trimming removed 2 bases from V and 2 bases from J, with 13 bases in between. The germline V gene encodes CDR1 LGHNA and CDR2 YNFKEQ. The CDR3 is made up of 16 amino acids. The CDR3 loop reads CASSQSNRATGNTIYF. CDR3 in DNA: TGTGCCAGCAGCCAATCCAACAGGGCCACTGGAAACACCATATATTTT.

This chain uses TRBV19 with TRBJ2-5, with TRBD1 as a possible D gene (7 bases). Germline V gene lookup returns CDR1 LNHDA and CDR2 SQIVND (reference sequence). The CDR3 has 15 amino acids. Trimming stripped 5 bases from V and 2 bases from J, with 15 bases between. This CDR3 is CASSAGGTLQETQYF. DNA for the CDR3: TGTGCCAGTAGTGCAGGGGGGACTTTACAAGAGACCCAGTACTTC.

The rearrangement links TRBV5-8 to TRBJ1-2; D perhaps matches TRBD1 (5 bases). Trimming pared 4 bases from V and 2 bases from J, leaving 12 bases between. Germline V gene lookup returns CDR1 SGHTS and CDR2 YDEGEE. This CDR3 has 14 residues. Written as DNA, the CDR3 is TGTGCCAGCAGCCTAAGACAGACCAACTATGGCTACACCTTC. Its protein product is CASSLRQTNYGYTF. The full variable domain, its missing parts supplied by reference TRBV5-8 and TRBJ1-2, is EAGVTQSPTHLIKTRGQQATLRCSPISGHTSVYWYQQALGLGLQFLLWYDEGEERNRGNFPPRFSGRQFPNYSSELNVNALELEDSALYLCASSLRQTNYGYTFGSGTRLTVV.

This chain's CDR3 is CASITRGEGNEQFF. The CDR3 DNA reads TGTGCCAGCATCACCAGGGGTGAGGGCAATGAGCAGTTCTTC. This chain uses TRBV6-4 with TRBJ2-1, with D possibly matching TRBD1 (6 bases). The CDR3 sequence is 14 residues long. CDR1 is MRHNA, CDR2 SNTAGT, per germline. The V end was cut by 7 bases, the J end by 6 bases, with 16 bases between.

The V gene is TRBV4-3, the J gene TRBJ1-2, with 7 bases aligning to TRBD1. This CDR3 region has 14 residues. J was trimmed by 2 bases and V by 5 bases; bases with no gene match: 5. CDR1 and CDR2 from the germline V gene are LGHNA and YSLEER. This CDR3 reads CASSRTGLNYGYTF. DNA for the CDR3: TGCGCCAGCAGCAGGACAGGCTTAAACTATGGCTACACCTTC.

This clone has more than one count but fewer than ten. This chain joins TRBV7-9 and TRBJ1-2; 7 bases match TRBD1. Per the germline V gene, CDR1 is SEHNR and CDR2 is FQNEAQ (reference sequence). Trimming took 5 bases from V and 0 from J; bases not matched to a gene: 6. The CDR3 extends over 15 amino acids. For the CDR3, the DNA is TGTGCCAGCAGCCCGAGACAGGGAGCTAACTATGGCTACACCTTC. This gives the protein CASSPRQGANYGYTF. The whole variable domain, filled in from reference TRBV7-9 and TRBJ1-2, reads DTGVSQNPRHKITKRGQNVTFRCDPISEHNRLYWYRQTLGQGPEFLTYFQNEAQLEKSRLLSDRFSAERPKGSFSTLEIQRTEQGDSAMYLCASSPRQGANYGYTFGSGTRLTVV.

This chain joins TRBV28 and TRBJ2-5; 11 nucleotides match TRBD1. With V trimmed by 10 bases and J by 5 bases, 12 bases remained unmatched. The germline CDR1 and CDR2 sequences are MDHEN and SYDVKM. The CDR3 is made up of 15 amino acids. This chain's CDR3 is CAIRERDRGWETQYF. CDR3 in DNA: TGTGCCATCAGAGAGCGGGACAGGGGGTGGGAGACCCAGTACTTC.

V and J are TRBV10-2 and TRBJ1-2; tentative D call: TRBD1 (6 bases). This CDR3 spans 12 amino acids. Germline V lookup: CDR1 WSHSY, CDR2 SAAADI. V shed 8 bases and J shed 10 bases, with 17 bases lying between them. The CDR3 nucleotides are TGCGCCAGCGGTGGCCGGACAGCCCTCTACACCTTC. Encoded protein: CASGGRTALYTF.

The chain combines TRBV6-7 with TRBJ2-7, with 9 bases matching TRBD2. TRBV6-7 is an ORF; its function is uncertain. This CDR3 is built from 16 residues. J lost 0 bases, V lost 1 base, and 4 bases had no gene match. The CDR3 DNA reads as TGTGCCAGCAGTTACTTTAGCGGGGGCCTCTCCTACGAGCAGTACTTC. Residues: CASSYFSGGLSYEQYF.